This record covers a single T cell receptor beta chain. This specimen belongs to a study of blood T cell repertoires in COVID-19. Study summary: The samples span acute and convalescent COVID-19 from the United States, Italy and Spain. PBMCs, B-cell-depleted T cells, or T cells were the source of the cDNA or gDNA that made up the material.

Per the authors' pipeline: Reference gene primers were amplified, and this amplification served to estimate nucleated cell counts. Generated by immunoSEQ multiplex PCR, the TCRdb table keeps only in-frame clones and is missing some. V, J and clone size are taken as reported in that table, and D and trimming were inferred from the DNA itself. The table records 150,000 to 200,000 clones, approximately 85% of them present only once. This TCR was sampled from a human donor with active or convalescent COVID-19. The donor label of this sample is uncertain. The sequenced sample consisted of peripheral blood.

The CDR3 loop is CSATGSTNEKLFF. CDR3 nucleotide sequence: TGCAGCGCCACAGGGTCTACTAATGAAAAACTGTTTTTT. The chain recombines TRBV29-1 with TRBJ1-4, with D tentatively TRBD1 (6 bases). Trimming pared 7 bases from V and 2 bases from J, leaving 11 bases between. Per the germline V gene, CDR1 is SQVTM and CDR2 is ANQGSEA. The CDR3 length is 13 residues.